The 19 T cell receptor beta chains listed next were all sequenced from one sample in a study of cytomegalovirus exposure and HLA in healthy donors (dated by TCRdb to 2016 to 2017). Libraries were built with the immunoSEQ multiplex PCR assay. For the multiplex PCR, a mixture combining 60 forward primers for TCR Vbeta segments and 13 reverse primers for TCR Jbeta segments was used. The clones in this table, taken by TCRdb from immuneACCESS, are in-frame only. Not every clone is retained; where verified, under half of the shortfall comes from an unresolved V gene, and the cause of the rest is unknown. This specimen's table enumerates approximately 51,000 clones. About 25% of the sample goes to the ten largest clones. The sequenced material came from PBMCs. The receptors stem from a man aged 40-49 years in good health and CMV-seropositive.

The chain uses TRBV7-3 and TRBJ2-1; TRBD2 might be the D (6 bases). V was clipped by 5 bases and J by 4 bases, with 21 bases between them. CDR1 SGHTA and CDR2 FQGTGA come from the germline V gene. The CDR3 spans 17 residues. The CDR3 loop is CASSPSAGGPAYNEQFF. The CDR3 DNA reads TGTGCCAGCAGCCCCTCGGCCGGGGGTCCCGCTTACAATGAGCAGTTCTTC. Variable domain in full (rest from reference TRBV7-3 and TRBJ2-1): GAGVSQTPSNKVTEKGKYVELRCDPISGHTALYWYRQSLGQGPEFLIYFQGTGAADDSGLPNDRFFAVRPEGSVSTLKIQRTERGDSAVYLCASSPSAGGPAYNEQFFGPGTRLTVL.

The gene calls are TRBV29-1 and TRBJ2-3, with a tentative D call TRBD2 (6 bases). The CDR3 extends over 12 amino acids. Germline CDR1 and CDR2: SQVTM and ANQGSEA. The CDR3 nucleotides are TGCCACGACGGGGGAGATGCAGATACGCAGTATTTT. It encodes CHDGGDADTQYF.

This chain links TRBV7-9 with TRBJ1-1; D remains unclear. CDR1 SEHNR and CDR2 FQNEAQ come from the germline V gene (reference sequence). This CDR3 spans 14 amino acids. V gave up 3 bases and J gave up 0 bases, with 8 bases separating them. DNA for the CDR3: TGTGCCAGCAGCTTTCAGGATATGAACACTGAAGCTTTCTTT. Protein product: CASSFQDMNTEAFF.

Concerning this clone: Other DNA sequences in this specimen translate into the identical CDR3. This chain connects TRBV18 to TRBJ1-2; 7 bases align to TRBD1. CDR1 and CDR2 (germline): KGHSH, LQKENI. V trimming: 3 bases; J trimming: 2 bases; junction bases outside the gene matches: 3. CDR3 size: 14 residues. The chain's CDR3 is CASSPPTGNYGYTF. The CDR3 DNA reads TGTGCCAGCTCACCCCCGACAGGGAACTATGGCTACACCTTC.

V and J are TRBV15 and TRBJ2-7; 10 bases agree with TRBD2. The CDR3 consists of 16 residues. V dropped 0 bases and J dropped 10; count of bases not matched to a gene: 12. Germline assignment: CDR1 LNHNV and CDR2 YYDKDF (reference sequence). CDR3 sequence reads: CATSRDRASGSSEQYF. The CDR3 DNA is TGTGCCACCAGCAGAGATCGGGCTAGCGGGAGCTCCGAACAGTACTTC.

The V and J genes are TRBV2 and TRBJ1-1; 7 bases align to TRBD1. The CDR3 covers 14 residues. Trimming removed 3 bases from V and 1 base from J; junction bases left unmatched: 2. CDR1 is SNHLY, CDR2 FYNNEI, per germline. The CDR3 coding sequence is TGTGCCAGCAGTGAGCAGGGGGAGAACACTGAAGCTTTCTTT. Amino acids: CASSEQGENTEAFF.

The chain recombines TRBV27 with TRBJ2-1, with 11 bases identical to TRBD2. Germline-derived CDR1 and CDR2 are MNHEY and SMNVEV (reference sequence). This CDR3 has 15 amino acids. J gave up 4 bases and V 5 bases, and 4 bases lay outside the gene matches. Here the CDR3 DNA reads TGTGCCAGCAGTGGTAGCGGGGGGGCTTACAATGAGCAGTTCTTC. It is translated as CASSGSGGAYNEQFF.

The V and J genes are TRBV9 and TRBJ2-2; D not resolved. V was cut by 0 bases and J by 6 bases, with 6 bases left in between. The CDR3 is 13 residues long. Germline CDR1 is SGDLS and CDR2 is YYNGEE. In nucleotides, the CDR3 is TGTGCCAGCAGCGTAGTCGGTCCCGGGGAGCTGTTTTTT. Protein: CASSVVGPGELFF.

The J gene is TRBJ2-2, the V gene TRBV30; 8 positions match TRBD2. CDR3 size: 12 residues. Unmatched junction bases numbered 4, after V lost 7 bases and J lost 6 bases. CDR1 and CDR2 from the germline V gene are GTSNPN and SVGIG (reference sequence). As DNA, the CDR3 is TGTGCCTTCGGGCGGGGGGCCGGGGAGCTGTTTTTT. It yields the protein CAFGRGAGELFF.

A word on this clone: The germline gene is not matched at one end of the junction; a read error may be the cause. The CDR3 protein is CASSREMNTEAFF. In DNA form, the CDR3 reads TGTGCTAGCAGCCGCGAGATGAACACTGAAGCTTTCTTT. The V gene is TRBV7-7, the J gene TRBJ1-1; no reliable D call. Germline CDR1 and CDR2: SSHAT and FNYEAQ (reference sequence). The CDR3 extends over 13 amino acids.

The chain recombines TRBV11-2 with TRBJ1-2; D is ambiguous. V lost 1 base to trimming and J lost 5 bases, with 8 bases between them. Germline lookup yields CDR1 SGHAT and CDR2 FQNNGV. This CDR3 spans 13 amino acids. As DNA, the CDR3 is TGTGCCAGCAGCTTAGGGGCAGTTTATGGCTACACCTTC. Translated: CASSLGAVYGYTF.

The rearrangement uses TRBV19 and TRBJ1-1; unclear D gene. CDR3 size: 13 residues. Germline values: CDR1 LNHDA, CDR2 SQIVND (reference sequence). The germline V and J ends were trimmed by 1 base and 2 bases, with 5 bases remaining between them. CDR3 bases: TGTGCCAGTAGTATAGGGAGAAACACTGAAGCTTTCTTT. It encodes CASSIGRNTEAFF.

The chain employs TRBV5-6 and TRBJ2-7; tentatively, D is TRBD1 (5 bases). The germline V and J ends were trimmed by 2 bases and 5 bases, with 11 bases remaining between them. CDR1 SGHDT and CDR2 YYEEEE come from the germline V gene. The CDR3 totals 13 residues. The CDR3 region is CASSFPGIDEQYF. In DNA form, the CDR3 reads TGTGCCAGCAGCTTCCCAGGGATCGACGAGCAGTACTTC.

The chain employs TRBV5-6 and TRBJ2-7, with 13 bases lining up with TRBD2. This CDR3 has 16 amino acids. The germline gives CDR1 SGHDT, CDR2 YYEEEE. Germline trimming cut 1 base from V and 3 bases from J; bases unmatched to any gene: 4. The CDR3 DNA reads TGTGCCAGCAGCTTGACGGGACTAGCGGGGAGCTACGAGCAGTACTTC. It translates to CASSLTGLAGSYEQYF.

J is TRBJ1-4 and V is TRBV6-5, with D perhaps TRBD1 (5 bases). Deletions cut 6 bases from V and 8 bases from J, with 16 bases between. Per the germline V gene, CDR1 is MNHEY and CDR2 is SVGAGI. This CDR3 comprises 14 residues. The CDR3 DNA reads TGTGCCAGCAGGACAGACAGATTCGAAGAAAAACTGTTTTTT. Translating gives CASRTDRFEEKLFF.

J is TRBJ1-1 and V is TRBV7-3; maybe TRBD1 (6 bases). This CDR3 is 13 amino acids long. Germline CDR1 is SGHTA and CDR2 is FQGTGA. V lost 4 bases and J lost 3, with 9 bases in between. Here the CDR3 reads CASSSQGYTEAFF. Written as DNA, the CDR3 is TGTGCCAGCAGCTCTCAGGGGTACACTGAAGCTTTCTTT. The entire variable domain, with the rest obtained from reference TRBV7-3 and TRBJ1-1, is as follows: GAGVSQTPSNKVTEKGKYVELRCDPISGHTALYWYRQSLGQGPEFLIYFQGTGAADDSGLPNDRFFAVRPEGSVSTLKIQRTERGDSAVYLCASSSQGYTEAFFGQGTRLTVV.

For this clone: One end of the junction does not line up with germline, which may come from a read error. CDR3 sequence reads: CASSPAYHRTDTHYF. CDR3 in DNA: TGTGCCAGCAGCCCCGCGTATCATCGCACAGATACGCATTATTTT. The genes are TRBV9 and TRBJ2-3, with unresolved D. This CDR3 has 15 amino acids. Germline loops: CDR1 SGDLS, CDR2 YYNGEE. Variable domain in full (rest from reference TRBV9 and TRBJ2-3): DSGVTQTPKHLITATGQRVTLRCSPRSGDLSVYWYQQSLDQGLQFLIQYYNGEERAKGNILERFSAQQFPDLHSELNLSSLELGDSALYFCASSPAYHRTDTHYFGPGTRLTVL.

The V call is TRBV11-2, the J call TRBJ1-2; D gene unclear. V lost 1 base to trimming and J lost 3 bases, with 6 bases between them. This CDR3 is built from 13 residues. Germline V gene data show CDR1 as SGHAT and CDR2 as FQNNGV. CDR3 protein: CASSLVTDYGYTF. CDR3 nucleotides: TGTGCCAGCAGCTTAGTAACGGACTATGGCTACACCTTC.

J is TRBJ2-3 and V is TRBV11-1, with D uncertain. Germline V gene data show CDR1 as SGHAT and CDR2 as FQDESV (reference sequence). Trimming pared 2 bases from V and 0 bases from J, leaving 9 bases between. The CDR3 length is 15 residues. CDR3 sequence reads: CASSLSSASTDTQYF. The CDR3 coding sequence is TGTGCCAGCAGCTTAAGCTCCGCTAGCACAGATACGCAGTATTTT.